A selection of T cell receptor beta chains follows, all from one sample in a study of T-cell memory formation after mild COVID-19. From the 5' RACE reads, TCRdb called clonotypes with MiXCR, one entry per CDR3 protein. The sample has under 200,000 distinct CDR3 sequences; about 9.9% are singletons. The sample taken for sequencing was PBMCs or a T cell subset sorted from them (not recorded which). The receptors here all came from a man aged 18 to 30 who had mild COVID-19 (a few samples of this study predate the infection). Cell type and time point are not known. Both conserved end residues are part of each CDR3. The D gene is left open where the match is weak. The size of a clone is reported for some rows only, either as once, few or many, or as a class for expanded clones.

TRBJ2-1,-,-,TRBV24-1,TGTGCCACCAGTGATTTCGATGAGCAGTTCTTC,CATSDFDEQFF
TRBJ1-1,-,many,TRBV5-6,TGTGCCAGCAGCTGGGGGAAGGGCACTGAAGCTTTCTTT,CASSWGKGTEAFF
TRBJ2-3,-,many,TRBV11-2,TGTGCCAGCACCCCATCAACAGATACGCAGTATTTT,CASTPSTDTQYF
TRBJ1-4,-,-,TRBV29-1,TGCAGCGTTTCCCGGGCGGGGGCCCCTAATGAAAAACTGTTTTTT,CSVSRAGAPNEKLFF
TRBJ1-5,TRBD1,few,TRBV6-1,TGTGCCAGCAGTGAAGATCCCCTGACAGGGATGTTCAATCAGCCCCAGCATTTT,CASSEDPLTGMFNQPQHF
TRBJ1-6,-,-,TRBV2,TGTGCCAGCAGGCTAGGGCTCAGGAATTCACCCCTCCACTTT,CASRLGLRNSPLHF
TRBJ1-2,-,-,TRBV4-2,TGTGCCAGCAGCCACGGACAGAACTATGGCTACACCTTC,CASSHGQNYGYTF
TRBJ2-1,-,few,TRBV7-2,TGTGCCAGCAGCTTAGAAGTGGGTCGGTACAATGAGCAGTTCTTC,CASSLEVGRYNEQFF
TRBJ1-2,-,few,TRBV5-1,TGCGCCAGCAGCTTCCCCGAAGGGGCTCCCCTATATGGCTACACCTTC,CASSFPEGAPLYGYTF
TRBJ2-5,-,few,TRBV20-1,TGCAGTGCGGGGCGGCCGGCGCAAGAGACCCAGTACTTC,CSAGRPAQETQYF
TRBJ2-7,-,-,TRBV20-1,TGCAGTGCCGGACAGCGCGCCTACGAGCAGTACTTC,CSAGQRAYEQYF
TRBJ2-1,-,few,TRBV6-2/TRBV6-3,TGTGCCAGCAGCCCCCCGTTCGGGGAGCAGTTCTTC,CASSPPFGEQFF
TRBJ1-2,TRBD1,-,TRBV7-3,TGTGCCAGCAGCGCCGGGACAGGGGGCGATGGCTACACCTTC,CASSAGTGGDGYTF
TRBJ2-1,TRBD2,-,TRBV2,TGTGCCAGCAGGCCCACTAGCGGGGTGTACAATGAGCAGTTCTTC,CASRPTSGVYNEQFF
TRBJ2-2,-,few,TRBV28,TGTGCCAGCAGTTTAGCCGGGCCCCCTGGGGAGCTGTTTTTT,CASSLAGPPGELFF
TRBJ1-2,TRBD1,-,TRBV20-1,TGCAGTGCTAGATCGGGACAGGGGGCGGTCTATGGCTACACCTTC,CSARSGQGAVYGYTF
TRBJ2-7,TRBD1,-,TRBV5-1,TGCGCCAGCAGCTCGGGGACAGGGGGCCCCTACGAGCAGTACTTC,CASSSGTGGPYEQYF
TRBJ1-4,-,-,TRBV14,TGTGCCAGCAGCCAATACCAGGGAGGTGAAAAACTGTTTTTT,CASSQYQGGEKLFF
TRBJ1-6,-,-,TRBV18,TGTGCCAGCTCACCCGGACTGGAAAATTCACCCCTCCACTTT,CASSPGLENSPLHF
TRBJ1-6,TRBD1,-,TRBV6-2/TRBV6-3,TGTGCCAGCAGTTGGACAGGGGGAATGACCCAGAATTCACCCCTCCACTTT,CASSWTGGMTQNSPLHF
TRBJ1-5,-,-,TRBV15,TGTGCCACCAGCAGAGATTATCGGCCCGCCGGGGATCAGCCCCAGCATTTT,CATSRDYRPAGDQPQHF
TRBJ2-1,-,-,TRBV5-1,TGCGCCAGCGGAATACAGGGAAACAATGAGCAGTTCTTC,CASGIQGNNEQFF
TRBJ2-3,-,few,TRBV13,TGTGCCAGTAAGCGGAGAGGCACAGATACGCAGTATTTT,CASKRRGTDTQYF
TRBJ2-1,TRBD1,few,TRBV18,TGTGCCAGCTGCCGAGGGACAGGGGGCAGCGATGAGCAGTTCTTC,CASCRGTGGSDEQFF
TRBJ2-7,TRBD1,few,TRBV10-3,TGTGCCATCAGTGCCGGGACAGGCCCAGTTTTTACCCCCCAGGTGGTCCACGAGCAGTACTTC,CAISAGTGPVFTPQVVHEQYF
TRBJ2-2,-,few,TRBV5-4,TGTGCCAGCAGCTTGGCCCGCCAAAAGAACACCGGGGAGCTGTTTTTT,CASSLARQKNTGELFF
TRBJ2-7,-,few,TRBV3-1,TGTGCCAGCTCACCGACGAACTACGAGCAGTACTTC,CASSPTNYEQYF
TRBJ1-5,-,many,TRBV18,TGTGCCAGCTCACCGGGGGTGGATCAGCCCCAGCATTTT,CASSPGVDQPQHF
TRBJ2-2,-,-,TRBV5-1,TGCGCCAGCAGCGAGGGCCAAACCGGGGAGCTGTTTTTT,CASSEGQTGELFF
TRBJ1-5,-,-,TRBV6-5,TGTGCCAGCAGTCAAATGGGTCTTAATCAGCCCCAGCATTTT,CASSQMGLNQPQHF
TRBJ1-5,-,-,TRBV7-2,TGTGCCAGCAGCTTAGGGCGGCAACCCAATCAGCCCCAGCATTTT,CASSLGRQPNQPQHF
TRBJ1-5,TRBD1,few,TRBV5-1,TGCGCCAGCAGCTTGGGGGACAGTTCTATTCAGCCCCAGCATTTT,CASSLGDSSIQPQHF